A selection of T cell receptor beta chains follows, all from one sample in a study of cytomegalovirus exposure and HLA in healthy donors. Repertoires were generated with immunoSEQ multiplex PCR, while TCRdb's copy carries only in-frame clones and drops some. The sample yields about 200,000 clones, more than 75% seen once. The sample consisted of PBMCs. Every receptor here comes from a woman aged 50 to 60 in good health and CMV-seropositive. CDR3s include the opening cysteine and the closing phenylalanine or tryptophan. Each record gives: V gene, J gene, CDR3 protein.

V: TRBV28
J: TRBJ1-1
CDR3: CASKTGGEGYGAFF

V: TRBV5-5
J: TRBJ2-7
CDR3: CASSLFPDRVYEQYF

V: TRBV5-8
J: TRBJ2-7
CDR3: CASIGEVSNYEQYF

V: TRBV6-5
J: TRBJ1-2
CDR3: CASRHGQGLGYTF

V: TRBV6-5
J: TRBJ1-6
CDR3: CAAQGQNNSPLHF

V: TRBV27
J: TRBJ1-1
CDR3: CASSLVEKTEAFF

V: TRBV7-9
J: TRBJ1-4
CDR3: CASSLGQTNEKLFF

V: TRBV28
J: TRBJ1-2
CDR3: CASSPGSYYGYTF

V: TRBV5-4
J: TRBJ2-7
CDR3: CASSLGPREIYEQYF

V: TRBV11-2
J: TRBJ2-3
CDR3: CASSSLAYGTDTQYF

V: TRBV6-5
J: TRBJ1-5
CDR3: CASSLQGGDQPQHF

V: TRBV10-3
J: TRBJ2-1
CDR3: CAISESSGGINEQFF

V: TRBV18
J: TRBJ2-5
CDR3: CASSSTGAGETQYF

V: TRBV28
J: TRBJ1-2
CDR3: CASSFRMTGGLGGYTF

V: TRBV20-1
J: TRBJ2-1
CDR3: CSASGGEQFF

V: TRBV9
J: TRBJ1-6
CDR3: CASSVGGLGSPLHF

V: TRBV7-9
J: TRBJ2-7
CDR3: CASSFDGTLRWQYF

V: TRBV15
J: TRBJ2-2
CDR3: CATSPRVGTLNTGELFF

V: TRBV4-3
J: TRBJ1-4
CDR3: CASRGQGDEKLFF

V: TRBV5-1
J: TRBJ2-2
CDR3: CASSSGGTGELFF

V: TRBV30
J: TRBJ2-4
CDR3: CAWRAPAKNIQYF

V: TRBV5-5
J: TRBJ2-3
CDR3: CASSLLAGGDTQYF

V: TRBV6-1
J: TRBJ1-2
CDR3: CASSEMTGPNYGYTF

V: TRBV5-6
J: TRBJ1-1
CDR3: CASSLGGVGNTEAFF

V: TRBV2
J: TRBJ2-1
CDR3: CASSEMRLSYNEQFF

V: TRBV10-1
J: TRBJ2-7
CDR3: CASSVGGPPYEQYF

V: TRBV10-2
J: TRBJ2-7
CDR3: CASSDGPGGYEQYF

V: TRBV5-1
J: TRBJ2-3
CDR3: CASSTTTGTTDTQYF

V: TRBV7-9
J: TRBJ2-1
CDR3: CSSSPVPGYNEQFF

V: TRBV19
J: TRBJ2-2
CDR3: CASSMRRQGGTGELFF

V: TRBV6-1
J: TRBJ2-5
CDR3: CASSRTGQETQYF

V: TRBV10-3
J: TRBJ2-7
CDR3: CAISDGFGEQYF

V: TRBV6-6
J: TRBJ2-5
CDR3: CASRRGQGPQETQYF

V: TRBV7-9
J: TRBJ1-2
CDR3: CSSGEGDRVLGYTF

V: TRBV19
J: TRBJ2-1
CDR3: CASSSGALAGKSSYNEQFF

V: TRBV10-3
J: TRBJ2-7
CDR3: CAIGVAGGIGEQYF

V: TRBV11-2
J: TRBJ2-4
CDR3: CASSLVGGTLAKNIQYF

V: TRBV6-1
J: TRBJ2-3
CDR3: CASSTGLATAPQYF

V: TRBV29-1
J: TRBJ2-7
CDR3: CSVQLAGVLREQYF

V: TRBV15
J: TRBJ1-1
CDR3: CATSSELLVAFF

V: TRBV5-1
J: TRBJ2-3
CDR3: CASSRPSDTQYF

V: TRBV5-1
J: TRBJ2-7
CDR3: CASSLLDTNYEQYF

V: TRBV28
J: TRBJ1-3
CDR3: CASTDGGLSSGNTIYF

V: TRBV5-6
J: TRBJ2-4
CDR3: CASSGGGGPTLGNIQYF

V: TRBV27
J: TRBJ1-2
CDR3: CASSSSSDRNYGYTF

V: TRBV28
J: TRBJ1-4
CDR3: CASSRDRGSIQAATNEKLFF